One and the same sample provided the 13 T cell receptor beta chains below, sequenced in a study of early T cells in non-severe SARS-CoV-2 infection. TCRdb ran MiXCR on the 5' RACE reads and lists one entry per CDR3 protein. The table lists under 80,000 distinct CDR3 sequences, 10% to 15% of them singletons. The sample comprised whole blood. The origin of the receptors is an adult who was a healthcare worker with PCR-confirmed SARS-CoV-2 infection or an uninfected control (not recorded which).

Remarks on this clonotype: A much larger clone differs from this one at a single base, so this may be a read error. The V call is TRBV19, the J call TRBJ2-3; the D is unclear. V dropped 0 bases and J dropped 5 bases, with 6 bases sitting between them. This CDR3 contains 13 residues. Looked up from germline, CDR1 is LNHDA and CDR2 is SQIVND (reference sequence). CDR3: CASSIEPRDTQYF. CDR3 coding DNA: TGTGCCAGTAGTATAGAGCCGAGAGATACGCAGTATTTT.

The gene calls are TRBV4-1 and TRBJ2-1; 10 nucleotides line up with TRBD2. The V and J ends lost 4 bases and 10 bases, in that order; junction bases with no gene match: 16. Germline V gene data show CDR1 as MGHRA and CDR2 as YSYEKL. This CDR3 is 17 amino acids long. This CDR3 is CASSRSSRASGGEEQFF. Written as DNA, the CDR3 is TGCGCCAGCAGCCGATCGTCTCGGGCTAGCGGGGGAGAAGAGCAGTTCTTC.

There are many counts of this clonotype. The chain couples TRBV5-4 to TRBJ2-7; D is uncertain. V was pared by 4 bases and J by 3 bases, with 14 bases between. CDR1 SGHNT and CDR2 YYREEE come from the germline V gene (reference sequence). The CDR3 contains 14 residues. CDR3 in amino acids: CASSPADGSYEQYF. The DNA of the CDR3 is TGTGCCAGCAGCCCGGCCGATGGCAGCTACGAGCAGTACTTC.

This clonotype was picked up a small number of times. This sequence joins TRBV20-1 and TRBJ2-7; D is perhaps TRBD1 or TRBD2 (5 bases each). There are 13 residues in the CDR3. The V end lost 5 bases, the J end lost 1 base, and 12 bases lay between the germline ends. Germline values: CDR1 DFQATT, CDR2 SNEGSKA (reference sequence). The CDR3 DNA reads TGCAGTGCTTTCCGGGGCCTATCCTACGAGCAGTACTTC. Protein product: CSAFRGLSYEQYF.

In this sample, this clonotype turned up a few times. The V gene is TRBV7-2, the J gene TRBJ2-3, with TRBD2 matching 15 bases. V was pared by 2 bases and J by 6 bases, with 15 bases of the junction left unmatched. Germline assignment: CDR1 SGHTA and CDR2 FQGNSA. CDR3 size: 20 residues. CDR3 region: CASSLKFGFGTSGGSDTQYF. DNA for the CDR3: TGTGCCAGCAGCTTAAAATTCGGGTTCGGGACTAGCGGGGGGTCGGATACGCAGTATTTT.

This clonotype appeared a few times. V usage is TRBV14 and J usage is TRBJ2-3; unclear D gene. The CDR3 is 15 amino acids. Per germline, CDR1 SGHDN and CDR2 FVKESK. V was cut by 4 bases and J by 10 bases, with 21 bases left in between. The CDR3 region has the DNA TGTGCCAGCAGCCCTATCCCCCGGCTAGAGGCCGCGCAGTATTTT. This codes for CASSPIPRLEAAQYF.

There are a few counts of this clonotype. The CDR3, as DNA: TGCGCCAGCAGCCAAGATAGAACAGGGTTTCTCTACGAGCAGTACTTC. Amino acid sequence: CASSQDRTGFLYEQYF. The chain carries TRBV4-1 and TRBJ2-7; a possible D gene is TRBD1 (6 bases). CDR3 size: 16 residues. Germline-derived CDR1 and CDR2 are MGHRA and YSYEKL. The ends were cut back, 0 bases at V and 3 bases at J, with 15 bases in the middle.

This chain uses TRBV7-3 with TRBJ2-5, with 7 positions matching TRBD1. CDR3 length: 15 amino acids. The germline V gene has CDR1 SGHTA and CDR2 FQGTGA. The V gene end was trimmed by 2 bases and the J gene end by 1 base; junction bases not matched to a gene: 4. The CDR3 DNA reads TGTGCCAGCAGCTTATCCGGGACAGCCCAAGAGACCCAGTACTTC. It is translated as CASSLSGTAQETQYF.

This clonotype showed up just a few times. The genes are TRBV6-5 and TRBJ1-6; a possible D gene is TRBD1 (5 bases). There are 18 residues in the CDR3. With 0 bases removed from V and 0 bases from J, the gap between germline ends came to 12 bases. Germline assignment: CDR1 MNHEY and CDR2 SVGAGI. CDR3 loop: CASSYSGGKSSYNSPLHF. CDR3 sequence (DNA): TGTGCCAGCAGTTACTCGGGGGGGAAGAGCTCCTATAATTCACCCCTCCACTTT.

The chain has TRBV29-1 and TRBJ1-1; a weak D match, TRBD1 (6 bases). The CDR3 extends over 14 amino acids. Germline CDR1 SQVTM, CDR2 ANQGSEA. V lost 4 bases, J lost 4 bases, and 16 bases lay in between. The CDR3 protein is CSVGPRGQVTEAFF. The CDR3 DNA reads TGCAGCGTTGGGCCCCGGGGGCAGGTCACTGAAGCTTTCTTT.

This chain links TRBV29-1 with TRBJ2-5; D tentatively reads TRBD1 or TRBD2 (5 bases each). The V end lost 4 bases, the J end lost 6 bases, and 12 bases lay between the germline ends. Germline values: CDR1 SQVTM, CDR2 ANQGSEA. The CDR3 length is 12 residues. CDR3 sequence (DNA): TGCAGCGTTGTCCCCCGGGGACAGACCCAGTACTTC. This sequence encodes CSVVPRGQTQYF.

This clonotype was counted between two and nine times. The J gene is TRBJ2-7, the V gene TRBV11-2; 7 bases map to TRBD2. V lost 6 bases to trimming and J lost 4 bases; unmatched junction nucleotides: 12. The CDR3 is 15 amino acids. The germline V gene encodes CDR1 SGHAT and CDR2 FQNNGV. The CDR3 sequence is CASSNPRGGEYEQYF. In DNA, the CDR3 is TGTGCCAGCAGTAACCCGAGGGGAGGGGAGTACGAGCAGTACTTC.

This clonotype showed up many times. The J gene is TRBJ2-7, the V gene TRBV11-3; D tentatively reads TRBD1 or TRBD2 (5 bases each). Germline V gives CDR1 SGHNT, CDR2 YENEEA. V lost 4 bases, J lost 2 bases, and 12 bases lay in between. The CDR3 consists of 14 residues. The CDR3 spells CASSSRDQPYEQYF. The CDR3 nucleotides read TGTGCCAGCAGCTCTCGGGACCAACCCTACGAGCAGTACTTC. Drawing the rest from reference TRBV11-3 and TRBJ2-7, the complete variable domain is EAGVVQSPRYKIIEKKQPVAFWCNPISGHNTLYWYLQNLGQGPELLIRYENEEAVDDSQLPKDRFSAERLKGVDSTLKIQPAELGDSAVYLCASSSRDQPYEQYFGPGTRLTVT.